The rows below give T cell receptor beta chains drawn from one sample of a study of T cell repertoires in cytomegalovirus infection. TCRdb used MiXCR to reprocess the reads, holding one entry per CDR3 protein. The repertoire holds 200,000 to 300,000 distinct CDR3 sequences, with roughly 10% as singletons. Sequences were obtained from PBMCs. The origin of the receptors is a human donor in good health (CMV status not recorded). Some clones in this sample may be carry-over from other donors' samples. The CDR3 runs from the conserved cysteine through the conserved F or W. Each record gives: CDR3 DNA, CDR3 protein, D gene, clone size, V gene, J gene. D genes are given only for firm matches. A clone size is listed for some rows: how often the clone was seen (once, few, many), or a class if it is expanded.

CDR3nt: TGTGCCAGTAGCCTCGGACAGGGGCTCACAGATACGCGGTATTTT
CDR3aa: CASSLGQGLTDTRYF
d_gene: TRBD1
abundance: .
v_gene: TRBV19
j_gene: TRBJ2-3

CDR3nt: TGTGCCAGCAGATACAGGGGTGAACCCTACGAGCAGTACTTC
CDR3aa: CASRYRGEPYEQYF
d_gene: TRBD1
abundance: many
v_gene: TRBV7-2
j_gene: TRBJ2-7

CDR3nt: TGTGCCAGCAGCCCTCACTCGGACTTCTTGAACACCGGGGAGCTGTTTTTT
CDR3aa: CASSPHSDFLNTGELFF
d_gene: .
abundance: .
v_gene: TRBV11-2
j_gene: TRBJ2-2

CDR3nt: TGCAGCGCCTCAAGCGGGAGAGGGTACGAGCAGTACTTC
CDR3aa: CSASSGRGYEQYF
d_gene: TRBD2
abundance: many
v_gene: TRBV29-1
j_gene: TRBJ2-7

CDR3nt: TGTGCCAGCAACCGGGACCGTGCAGATACGCAGTATTTT
CDR3aa: CASNRDRADTQYF
d_gene: .
abundance: few
v_gene: TRBV7-2
j_gene: TRBJ2-3

CDR3nt: TGTGCCAGTAGTATGGAGGGCACTAGGGGAGATGAGCAGTTCTTC
CDR3aa: CASSMEGTRGDEQFF
d_gene: .
abundance: .
v_gene: TRBV19
j_gene: TRBJ2-1

CDR3nt: TGTGCCAGCAGTGCCCCCCGGGATACGCAGTATTTT
CDR3aa: CASSAPRDTQYF
d_gene: .
abundance: many
v_gene: TRBV6-1
j_gene: TRBJ2-3

CDR3nt: TGTGCCACAAGGACTAGCGGGGGGCAGCAGTTCTTC
CDR3aa: CATRTSGGQQFF
d_gene: TRBD2
abundance: many
v_gene: TRBV19
j_gene: TRBJ2-1

CDR3nt: TGTGCCAGCAGCCTAGACTTCTTGACAGGGCTCAGCACAGATACGCAGTATTTT
CDR3aa: CASSLDFLTGLSTDTQYF
d_gene: TRBD1
abundance: few
v_gene: TRBV2
j_gene: TRBJ2-3

CDR3nt: TGTGCCATCAGCCCGACAGATCTCACCTCCAAAAACATTCAGTACTTC
CDR3aa: CAISPTDLTSKNIQYF
d_gene: .
abundance: many
v_gene: TRBV10-3
j_gene: TRBJ2-4

CDR3nt: TGCGCCAGCAGCCCCCGGACTAGCGGGAGTTCGGGCCAAGAGACCCAGTACTTC
CDR3aa: CASSPRTSGSSGQETQYF
d_gene: TRBD2
abundance: few
v_gene: TRBV5-1
j_gene: TRBJ2-5

CDR3nt: TGTGCCAGCAGCGAACCGGGTGAAGAGACCCAGTACTTC
CDR3aa: CASSEPGEETQYF
d_gene: .
abundance: many
v_gene: TRBV7-9
j_gene: TRBJ2-5

CDR3nt: TGTGCCAGCAGTCGGGACTTCGGGAACACTGAAGCTTTCTTT
CDR3aa: CASSRDFGNTEAFF
d_gene: .
abundance: many
v_gene: TRBV7-2
j_gene: TRBJ1-1

CDR3nt: TGTGCCAGCAGTTACCTCTACAGGGATTACACTGAAGCTTTCTTT
CDR3aa: CASSYLYRDYTEAFF
d_gene: .
abundance: many
v_gene: TRBV6-6
j_gene: TRBJ1-1

CDR3nt: TGTGCCAGCAGCTTAGGGCAGGGAAGAATTTCACCCCTCCACTTT
CDR3aa: CASSLGQGRISPLHF
d_gene: .
abundance: few
v_gene: TRBV7-8
j_gene: TRBJ1-6

CDR3nt: TGTGCCAGCAGCTTAGCGTTAAGTGGTGGTGGAACTAGGGGTTCCATTCAGTACTTC
CDR3aa: CASSLALSGGGTRGSIQYF
d_gene: .
abundance: many
v_gene: TRBV7-2
j_gene: TRBJ2-4

CDR3nt: TGTGCCAGCAGTGGACAGGGGACCACCTACAATGAGCAGTTCTTC
CDR3aa: CASSGQGTTYNEQFF
d_gene: TRBD1
abundance: many
v_gene: TRBV6-1
j_gene: TRBJ2-1

CDR3nt: TGTGCCTGGACCCATTTTAGGGGGCGCGGCACCGGGGAGCTGTTTTTT
CDR3aa: CAWTHFRGRGTGELFF
d_gene: TRBD1
abundance: few
v_gene: TRBV30
j_gene: TRBJ2-2

CDR3nt: TGTGCCAGCAGCAAACAGGGTAATCAGCCCCAGCATTTT
CDR3aa: CASSKQGNQPQHF
d_gene: .
abundance: many
v_gene: TRBV7-2
j_gene: TRBJ1-5

CDR3nt: TGCAGTGCTAGTATGGCAGGGGGGCTGAATCAGCCCCAGCATTTT
CDR3aa: CSASMAGGLNQPQHF
d_gene: TRBD1
abundance: few
v_gene: TRBV20-1
j_gene: TRBJ1-5

CDR3nt: TGTGCCAGCAGTTGGGCTGGCTCCCTCACAGATACGCAGTATTTT
CDR3aa: CASSWAGSLTDTQYF
d_gene: .
abundance: many
v_gene: TRBV12-3/TRBV12-4
j_gene: TRBJ2-3

CDR3nt: TGTGCCAGCACCCCGGGACTAGCGGGAGGGCTGGGTTACGAGCAGTACTTC
CDR3aa: CASTPGLAGGLGYEQYF
d_gene: TRBD2
abundance: many
v_gene: TRBV7-2
j_gene: TRBJ2-7

CDR3nt: TGTGCCAGCAGGGACCGGGACAGGGGGTATAATTCACCCCTCCACTTT
CDR3aa: CASRDRDRGYNSPLHF
d_gene: TRBD1
abundance: many
v_gene: TRBV6-2/TRBV6-3
j_gene: TRBJ1-6